Listed below are T cell receptor beta chains from one sample, sequenced in a study of response to subunit inactivated influenza vaccine. TCRdb analysed the RT-PCR reads with MiXCR anew, one entry per CDR3 protein. Of more than 700,000 distinct CDR3 sequences in the sample, approximately 22% were seen once. Sequences were derived from PBMCs from blood, sampled roughly 5 days after vaccination. The receptors originated from a man aged 45-60 years who received an inactivated influenza vaccine. CDR3s include the opening cysteine and the closing phenylalanine or tryptophan. The order of the fields is V gene, clone size, J gene, D gene, CDR3 DNA, CDR3 protein. A D gene is named only where the DNA matches it firmly. Clone size, where shown, is once, few, many, or a class for clones that have expanded.

TRBV3-1,NA,TRBJ2-5,TRBD1,TGTGCCAGCTCCTTGGGGACAGGGAGTGGGGAGACCCAGTACTTC,CASSLGTGSGETQYF
TRBV20-1,NA,TRBJ2-7,TRBD2,TGCAGTGCTAGAGATGTCCTGAGGCGGGAGTCACCCTACGAGCAGTACTTC,CSARDVLRRESPYEQYF
TRBV5-1,NA,TRBJ2-1,NA,TGCGCCAGCAGCTTGGACCGGGTAGAGAATGAGCAGTTCTTC,CASSLDRVENEQFF
TRBV4-2,NA,TRBJ2-7,TRBD2,TGTGCCAGCAGCCAAAACATAGCGGGAGGGCCCTACGAGCAGTACTTC,CASSQNIAGGPYEQYF
TRBV20-1,NA,TRBJ2-7,TRBD2,TGCAGTGCTAGGACTAGCGGGTGGTACGAGCAGTACTTC,CSARTSGWYEQYF
TRBV25-1,NA,TRBJ2-3,NA,TGTGCCAGCAGTGAATTTCGGTTTACAGATACGCAGTATTTT,CASSEFRFTDTQYF
TRBV7-2,NA,TRBJ2-1,TRBD2,TGTGCCAGCAGCCAAAGGACTAGCGGGAGTGCTGAGCAGTTCTTC,CASSQRTSGSAEQFF
TRBV7-6,NA,TRBJ2-7,TRBD2,TGTGCCAGCAGCCCCGGGACTAGCCGCTCCTACGAGCAGTACTTC,CASSPGTSRSYEQYF
TRBV4-3,NA,TRBJ2-4,NA,TGCGCCAGCAGCCGAGAAGGGTCAGGGCGAATGAGCATTCAGTACTTC,CASSREGSGRMSIQYF
TRBV7-9,few,TRBJ2-7,NA,TGTGCCAGCAGCCCGCCGGGTCGGGTCGACGAGCAGTACTTC,CASSPPGRVDEQYF
TRBV29-1,few,TRBJ2-5,TRBD2,TGCAGCGTTGCCGCTAGCGGGGAGACCCAGTACTTC,CSVAASGETQYF
TRBV6-2/TRBV6-3,NA,TRBJ1-2,NA,TGTGCCAGCAGCACTCAGAGACGGGGCTATGGCTACACCTTC,CASSTQRRGYGYTF
TRBV12-3/TRBV12-4,NA,TRBJ2-6,TRBD1,TGTGCCAGCACCAGGGGGTCTGGGGCCAACGTCCTGACTTTC,CASTRGSGANVLTF
TRBV10-3,NA,TRBJ2-1,NA,TGTGCCATCAGTATAAAACCGAGCAATGAGCAGTTCTTC,CAISIKPSNEQFF
TRBV20-1,NA,TRBJ2-3,TRBD1,TGCAGTGCAAGACAGGGGAGTATAAGCACAGATACGCAGTATTTT,CSARQGSISTDTQYF
TRBV20-1,few,TRBJ1-1,NA,TGCAGTGCTAGAGGACAAGGGTGGGAGAACACTGAAGCTTTCTTT,CSARGQGWENTEAFF
TRBV7-9,few,TRBJ2-1,NA,TGTGCCAGCAGCTTATCCTACAACGATGAGCAGTTCTTC,CASSLSYNDEQFF
TRBV6-1,many,TRBJ2-5,NA,TGTGCCAGCAGTGAAGTTAGGGTCCAAGAGACCCAGTACTTC,CASSEVRVQETQYF
TRBV5-1,few,TRBJ2-5,TRBD2,TGCGCCAGCAGCTTGGGTTTCCTAGCGGGGGGTCGGTACCAAGAGACCCAGTACTTC,CASSLGFLAGGRYQETQYF
TRBV5-1,NA,TRBJ1-2,NA,TGCGCCAGCAGCTTGGCCGGGGATCGGCGCGGCTACACCTTC,CASSLAGDRRGYTF
TRBV11-2,NA,TRBJ2-2,TRBD2,TGTGCCAGCAGCCCATATCGGGGGGTGAGCGGGGAGCTGTTTTTT,CASSPYRGVSGELFF
TRBV6-2/TRBV6-3,few,TRBJ2-2,NA,TGTGCCAGCAGTTACTCTGAGACTAGATCAGTGGTCGGCACCGGGGAGCTGTTTTTT,CASSYSETRSVVGTGELFF
TRBV15,NA,TRBJ2-5,NA,TGTGCCACCAGCAGCTACAGTCAATTGGCCCAGTACTTC,CATSSYSQLAQYF
TRBV12-3/TRBV12-4,few,TRBJ1-1,NA,TGTGCCAGCATGTTGACAGGCACTGAAGCTTTCTTT,CASMLTGTEAFF
TRBV29-1,NA,TRBJ2-7,NA,TGCAGCGTTATAAAGGACAGCTACGAGCAGTACTTC,CSVIKDSYEQYF
TRBV20-1,few,TRBJ1-4,NA,TGCAGTGCTCCCCTTGCAACTAATGAAAAACTGTTTTTT,CSAPLATNEKLFF
TRBV11-2,NA,TRBJ1-2,TRBD1,TGTGCCAGCAGCTCTATCTGGGACAGCGGATTCTATGGCTACACCTTC,CASSSIWDSGFYGYTF
TRBV12-3/TRBV12-4,NA,TRBJ1-2,NA,TGTGCCAGCAGTTTAGTTCCGGGAAAGTATGGCTACACCTTC,CASSLVPGKYGYTF
TRBV24-1,few,TRBJ2-3,NA,TGTGCCACCAGTGATTCCATTCCTCTCGCTAGCACAGATACGCAGTATTTT,CATSDSIPLASTDTQYF
TRBV10-3,NA,TRBJ2-1,TRBD1,TGTGCCACCTCCGGGACAGACTACAATGAGCAGTTCTTC,CATSGTDYNEQFF
TRBV3-1,once,TRBJ2-3,NA,TGTGCCTCCTGCGGAGATTCGGGACCGTTCACAGATACGCAGTATTTT,CASCGDSGPFTDTQYF
TRBV20-1,NA,TRBJ1-1,NA,TGCAGTGCCTCACGAGGGCAATTGAACACTGAAGCTTTCTTT,CSASRGQLNTEAFF
TRBV7-9,NA,TRBJ1-6,NA,TGTGCCAGCAGCTTATACGGGCTAAGGAATTCACCCCTCCACTTT,CASSLYGLRNSPLHF
TRBV10-3,few,TRBJ2-7,NA,TGTGCCATCTGGACCGGGGACGGCAGCTCCTACGAGCAGTACTTC,CAIWTGDGSSYEQYF
TRBV20-1,few,TRBJ2-2,TRBD2,TGCAGTGCTAGAGATGCAGCGGGGGCCCAAACCGGGGAGCTGTTTTTT,CSARDAAGAQTGELFF
TRBV19,NA,TRBJ2-7,NA,TGTGCCAGCAGAAGGACAGCAGGAAGCTACGAGCAGTACTTC,CASRRTAGSYEQYF
TRBV21-1,NA,TRBJ1-4,NA,TGTGCCAGCAGCAAAGTAAGAGGACAGGGGGGCCTTAATGAAAAACTGTTTTTT,CASSKVRGQGGLNEKLFF